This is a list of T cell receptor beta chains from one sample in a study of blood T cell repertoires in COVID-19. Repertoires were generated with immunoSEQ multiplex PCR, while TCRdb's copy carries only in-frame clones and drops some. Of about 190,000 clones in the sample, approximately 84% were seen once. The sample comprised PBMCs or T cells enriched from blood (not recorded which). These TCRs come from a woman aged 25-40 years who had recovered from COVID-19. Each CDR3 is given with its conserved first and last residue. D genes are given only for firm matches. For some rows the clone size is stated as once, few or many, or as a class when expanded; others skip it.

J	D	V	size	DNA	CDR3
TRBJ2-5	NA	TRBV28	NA	TGTGCCAGCAGCCCCTGGATGGGGCCGGTGGAGACCCAGTACTTC	CASSPWMGPVETQYF
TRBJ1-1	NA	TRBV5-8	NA	TGTGCCAGCAGCCGAGATTATTCCAGGGTTACGCCGAACACTGAAGCTTTCTTT	CASSRDYSRVTPNTEAFF
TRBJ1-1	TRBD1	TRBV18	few	TGTGCCAGCTCATCAGCCTCCGGGACAGGGAGTTTAGGAACTGAAGCTTTCTTT	CASSSASGTGSLGTEAFF
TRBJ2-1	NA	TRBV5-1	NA	TGCGCCAGCAGCTTGGAGGGGTCTTCCTACAATGAGCAGTTCTTC	CASSLEGSSYNEQFF
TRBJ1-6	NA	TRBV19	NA	TGTGCCAGTAGACCCGACAGCTCCTATAATTCACCCCTCCACTTT	CASRPDSSYNSPLHF
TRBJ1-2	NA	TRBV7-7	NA	TGTGCTAGCAGCTTTGGGGGAGGGAAGAACTATGGCTACACCTTC	CASSFGGGKNYGYTF
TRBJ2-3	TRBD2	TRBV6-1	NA	TGTGCCAGCAGTGCCACTAGCGGCCTCCGCACAGATACGCAGTATTTT	CASSATSGLRTDTQYF
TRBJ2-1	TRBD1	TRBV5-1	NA	TGCGCCAGCAGCGGCTCCGGGACAGGGAATGAGCAGTTCTTC	CASSGSGTGNEQFF
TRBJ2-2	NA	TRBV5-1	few	TGCGCCAGCAGCTTGAGGGGGTTGGCCGGGGAGCTGTTTTTT	CASSLRGLAGELFF
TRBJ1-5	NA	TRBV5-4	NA	TGTGCCAGCAGCCCGGGGGGGCTCAATCAGCCCCAGCATTTT	CASSPGGLNQPQHF
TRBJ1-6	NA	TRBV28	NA	TGTGCCAGCAAAGGGGGTAGCAGTTCACCCCTCCACTTT	CASKGGSSSPLHF
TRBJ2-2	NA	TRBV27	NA	TGTGCCAGCAGGGGGGGTTTAGGCGGCGGGGAGCTGTTTTTT	CASRGGLGGGELFF
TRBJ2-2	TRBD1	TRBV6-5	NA	TGTGCCAGCAGTTCTGCCACAGGGGGTGTCGGCGGGGAGCTGTTTTTT	CASSSATGGVGGELFF
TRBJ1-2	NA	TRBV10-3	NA	TGTGCCATCAGTGTTGCAGAATCAGCTAACTATGGCTACACCTTC	CAISVAESANYGYTF
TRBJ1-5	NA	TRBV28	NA	TGTGCCAGCACCCCGGGGGGGCCCAATCAGCCCCAGCATTTT	CASTPGGPNQPQHF
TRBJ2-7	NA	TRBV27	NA	TGTGCCAGCAGTTTCAGGGGATCCTACGAGCAGTACTTC	CASSFRGSYEQYF
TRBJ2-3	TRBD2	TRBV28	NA	TGTGCCAGCCCCCCCCATAGCGGGAGAGAGACAGATACGCAGTATTTT	CASPPHSGRETDTQYF
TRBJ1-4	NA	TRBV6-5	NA	TGTGCCAGCAGGAACCACCGGGGAGGGGGTGAAAAACTGTTTTTT	CASRNHRGGGEKLFF
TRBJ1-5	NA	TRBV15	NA	TGTGCCACCAGGCAAGGGGGGGGATATCAGCCCCAGCATTTT	CATRQGGGYQPQHF
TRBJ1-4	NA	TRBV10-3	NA	TGTGCCATCAGCCCCGGACTTCCGGGGGATGAAAAACTGTTTTTT	CAISPGLPGDEKLFF
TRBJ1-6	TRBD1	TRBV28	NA	TGTGCCAGCAGTCCCGGGAGGGGGCGTTTTAGCTCCTATAATTCACCCCTCCACTTT	CASSPGRGRFSSYNSPLHF
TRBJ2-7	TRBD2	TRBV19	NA	TGTGCCACCTCCGGGACTAGCAGATACGAGCAGTACTTC	CATSGTSRYEQYF
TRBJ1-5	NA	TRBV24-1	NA	TGTGCCACCAGTGCCTTGGAGTCAATCAATCAGCCCCAGCATTTT	CATSALESINQPQHF
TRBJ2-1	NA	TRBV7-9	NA	TGTGCCAGCAGCTTAGTTTCTAGCAAAAACAATGAGCAGTTCTTC	CASSLVSSKNNEQFF
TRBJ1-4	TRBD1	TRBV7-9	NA	TGTGCCAGCAGCGGGACAGGGGGCGCAAGTGAAAAACTGTTTTTT	CASSGTGGASEKLFF
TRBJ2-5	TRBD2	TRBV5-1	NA	TGCGCCAGCAGCTTGCTAGCGGGGGGTCGAGAAGAGACCCAGTACTTC	CASSLLAGGREETQYF
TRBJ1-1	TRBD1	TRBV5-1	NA	TGCGCCAGCAGCTCAGGGACAGCAAACACTGAAGCTTTCTTT	CASSSGTANTEAFF
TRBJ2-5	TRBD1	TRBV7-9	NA	TGTGCCAGCAGCTTAGCGGGACAGGGGAGGCAGACCCAGTACTTC	CASSLAGQGRQTQYF
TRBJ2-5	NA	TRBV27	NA	TGTGCCAGCAGTGTGCGTGGGGCCAGGACCCAGTACTTC	CASSVRGARTQYF
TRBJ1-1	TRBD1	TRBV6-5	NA	TGTGCCAGCAGCGGGACAGGGGACACTGAAGCTTTCTTT	CASSGTGDTEAFF
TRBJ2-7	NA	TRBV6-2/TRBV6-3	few	TGTGCCAGCAGCCCACCGCCCTACAGCTCCTACGAGCAGTACTTC	CASSPPPYSSYEQYF
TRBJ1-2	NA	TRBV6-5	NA	TGTGCCAGCAGCGCCGCTGACGGGTATGGCTACACCTTC	CASSAADGYGYTF
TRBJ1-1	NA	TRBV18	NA	TGTGCCAGCTCACCTCCTTTCCGGTCTGGGGCAGGGGCCGACACTGAAGCTTTCTTT	CASSPPFRSGAGADTEAFF
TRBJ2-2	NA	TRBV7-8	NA	TGTGCCAGCAGCTTAAAACAGCCCGCCGGGGAGCTGTTTTTT	CASSLKQPAGELFF
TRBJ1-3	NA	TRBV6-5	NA	TGTGCCAGCAAGATTTCGGGGGGTGTTGGAAACACCATATATTTT	CASKISGGVGNTIYF
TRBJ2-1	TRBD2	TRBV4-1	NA	TGCGCCAGCAGCCAAGCAGCGGGGGCCTACAATGAGCAGTTCTTC	CASSQAAGAYNEQFF
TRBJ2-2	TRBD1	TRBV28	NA	TGTGCCAGCAGTTTCTGGACAGGGGGGAACACCGGGGAGCTGTTTTTT	CASSFWTGGNTGELFF
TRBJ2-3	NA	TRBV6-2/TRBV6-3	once	TGTGCCAGCACCCCTTGGTCACAGGGAAAGGATACGCAGTATTTT	CASTPWSQGKDTQYF
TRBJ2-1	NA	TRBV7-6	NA	TGTGCCAGCAGCCTATCCAGGGACAATGAGCAGTTCTTC	CASSLSRDNEQFF
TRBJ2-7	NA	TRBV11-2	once	TGTGCCAGCAGCTTAGTATCTACTAACTACGAGCAGTACTTC	CASSLVSTNYEQYF
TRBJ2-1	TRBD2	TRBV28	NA	TGTGCCAGCAGTTTACAAGCGGGATACAATGAGCAGTTCTTC	CASSLQAGYNEQFF
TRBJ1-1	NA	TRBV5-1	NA	TGCGCCAGCAGCTTCGGGCAGGGGAACACTGAAGCTTTCTTT	CASSFGQGNTEAFF